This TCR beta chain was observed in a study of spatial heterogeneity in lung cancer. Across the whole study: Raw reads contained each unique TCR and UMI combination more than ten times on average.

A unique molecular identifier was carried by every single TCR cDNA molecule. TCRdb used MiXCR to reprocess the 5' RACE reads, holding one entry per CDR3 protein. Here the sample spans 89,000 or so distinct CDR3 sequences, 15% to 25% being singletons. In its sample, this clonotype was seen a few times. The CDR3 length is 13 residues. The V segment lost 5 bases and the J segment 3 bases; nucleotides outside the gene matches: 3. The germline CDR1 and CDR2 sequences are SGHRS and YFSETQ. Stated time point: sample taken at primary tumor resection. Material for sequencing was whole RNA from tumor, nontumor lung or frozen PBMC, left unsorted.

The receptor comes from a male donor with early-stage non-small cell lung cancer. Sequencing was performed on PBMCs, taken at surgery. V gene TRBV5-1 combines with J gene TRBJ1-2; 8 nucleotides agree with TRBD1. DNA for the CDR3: TGCGCCAGCAGGGTGACAGGGGACTATGGCTACACCTTC. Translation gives CASRVTGDYGYTF.